This T cell receptor beta chain was recovered during a study of Ad26.COV2.S vaccination and SARS-CoV-2 variants. The method was immunoSEQ multiplex PCR; TCRdb's version includes in-frame clones alone and lacks a portion of them. This sample has approximately 240,000 clones, with approximately 87% found just once. Treatment of the sample: roughly 19 received Ad26.COV2.S at low or high dose, single or two shots; about 5 received placebo; per-sample allocation not given. Vaccine and placebo recipients were sampled on day 63 after the first injection. Concerning this clone itself: Other DNA sequences in the sample encode the same CDR3.

CDR1 WSHSY and CDR2 SAAADI come from the germline V gene. There are 12 residues in the CDR3. V was trimmed by 5 bases and J by 0 bases, leaving 2 bases between them. The receptor comes from a person between 18 and 60 years old who received the Ad26.COV2.S COVID-19 vaccine or a placebo. V usage is TRBV10-2 and J usage is TRBJ1-5; D remains unclear. The sequenced sample was peripheral blood, obtained in a trial of Ad26.COV2.S vaccine versus placebo. Here the CDR3 reads CASSNSNQPQHF. The CDR3 coding sequence is TGCGCCAGCAGTAATAGCAATCAGCCCCAGCATTTT.